A selection of T cell receptor beta chains follows, all from one sample in a study of early T cells in non-severe SARS-CoV-2 infection. TCRdb re-derived calls from the 5' RACE reads in MiXCR, one entry per CDR3 protein. The repertoire has about 61,000 distinct CDR3 sequences, 8% to 10% of them found once; the top ten carry 1.2%. The specimen was whole blood. The receptor set was obtained from an adult who was a healthcare worker with PCR-confirmed SARS-CoV-2 infection or an uninfected control (not recorded which). Both conserved end residues are part of each CDR3. The order of the fields is J gene, D gene, clone size, V gene, CDR3 protein, CDR3 DNA. D genes are given only for firm matches. Size tells how often a clone was seen (once, few, many) or the class of an expanded clone, and some rows leave it out.

j_call: TRBJ1-2; d_call: TRBD1; clone_size: many; v_call: TRBV5-4; cdr3_aa: CASRPGQGNYGYTF; cdr3_nt: TGTGCCAGCAGACCGGGACAGGGGAACTATGGCTACACCTTC
j_call: TRBJ1-1; d_call: NA; clone_size: few; v_call: TRBV12-3/TRBV12-4; cdr3_aa: CASSLLGEAFF; cdr3_nt: TGTGCCAGCAGTTTGCTTGGTGAAGCTTTCTTT
j_call: TRBJ1-1; d_call: TRBD1; clone_size: NA; v_call: TRBV11-3; cdr3_aa: CASSIRQGTEAFF; cdr3_nt: TGTGCCAGCAGCATCCGACAGGGAACTGAAGCTTTCTTT
j_call: TRBJ1-4; d_call: NA; clone_size: NA; v_call: TRBV21-1; cdr3_aa: CATLSPTRGNEKLFF; cdr3_nt: TGTGCCACCCTGTCCCCGACGAGGGGGAATGAAAAACTGTTTTTT
j_call: TRBJ1-6; d_call: TRBD1; clone_size: many; v_call: TRBV20-1; cdr3_aa: CSAAPQGERSSPLHF; cdr3_nt: TGCAGTGCTGCTCCTCAGGGGGAAAGGAGTTCACCCCTCCACTTT
j_call: TRBJ2-5; d_call: TRBD2; clone_size: NA; v_call: TRBV11-2; cdr3_aa: CASSPTSLRETQYF; cdr3_nt: TGTGCCAGCAGCCCGACTAGCTTAAGAGAGACCCAGTACTTC
j_call: TRBJ1-4; d_call: NA; clone_size: few; v_call: TRBV20-1; cdr3_aa: CSARGDASTNEKLFF; cdr3_nt: TGCAGTGCTAGAGGTGACGCTTCAACTAATGAAAAACTGTTTTTT
j_call: TRBJ2-5; d_call: NA; clone_size: many; v_call: TRBV6-1; cdr3_aa: CASKLRQSQETQYF; cdr3_nt: TGTGCCAGCAAGCTTCGTCAGTCCCAAGAGACCCAGTACTTC
j_call: TRBJ2-2; d_call: NA; clone_size: NA; v_call: TRBV7-2; cdr3_aa: CASSLAERINTGELFF; cdr3_nt: TGTGCCAGCAGCTTAGCCGAGAGGATAAACACCGGGGAGCTGTTTTTT
j_call: TRBJ2-1; d_call: NA; clone_size: many; v_call: TRBV2; cdr3_aa: CASSEGHINLNEQFF; cdr3_nt: TGTGCCAGCAGTGAAGGACATATCAACCTAAATGAGCAGTTCTTC
j_call: TRBJ1-2; d_call: NA; clone_size: NA; v_call: TRBV5-1; cdr3_aa: CASSLVGRAGYTF; cdr3_nt: TGCGCCAGCAGCTTGGTAGGGAGGGCTGGCTACACCTTC
j_call: TRBJ1-3; d_call: NA; clone_size: few; v_call: TRBV12-3/TRBV12-4; cdr3_aa: CASSGYGNTIYF; cdr3_nt: TGTGCCAGCAGTGGGTACGGAAACACCATATATTTT
j_call: TRBJ1-1; d_call: NA; clone_size: NA; v_call: TRBV12-5; cdr3_aa: CASGPRTANTEAFF; cdr3_nt: TGTGCTAGTGGTCCCCGGACAGCGAACACTGAAGCTTTCTTT
j_call: TRBJ1-1; d_call: NA; clone_size: few; v_call: TRBV6-1; cdr3_aa: CASSGQQPLNTEAFF; cdr3_nt: TGTGCCAGCAGTGGACAGCAGCCATTGAACACTGAAGCTTTCTTT
j_call: TRBJ2-5; d_call: TRBD1; clone_size: many; v_call: TRBV4-2; cdr3_aa: CASNPDREPEETQYF; cdr3_nt: TGTGCCAGCAATCCCGACAGGGAACCTGAAGAGACCCAGTACTTC
j_call: TRBJ2-3; d_call: NA; clone_size: few; v_call: TRBV2; cdr3_aa: CASRSSTIFTSTDTQYF; cdr3_nt: TGTGCCAGCAGATCATCTACGATCTTTACGAGCACAGATACGCAGTATTTT
j_call: TRBJ1-6; d_call: NA; clone_size: few; v_call: TRBV25-1; cdr3_aa: CASSEISSKNSPLHF; cdr3_nt: TGTGCCAGCAGTGAAATTTCCAGTAAAAATTCACCCCTCCACTTT
j_call: TRBJ1-2; d_call: NA; clone_size: many; v_call: TRBV6-1; cdr3_aa: CASAPDRPDNYGYTF; cdr3_nt: TGTGCCAGCGCGCCTGACAGGCCGGATAACTATGGCTACACCTTC
j_call: TRBJ2-1; d_call: NA; clone_size: NA; v_call: TRBV20-1; cdr3_aa: CSARDFLGAGYNEQFF; cdr3_nt: TGCAGTGCTAGAGATTTTTTGGGGGCAGGATACAATGAGCAGTTCTTC
j_call: TRBJ1-4; d_call: NA; clone_size: many; v_call: TRBV5-5; cdr3_aa: CASSTEVIGEKLFF; cdr3_nt: TGTGCCAGCAGCACGGAGGTAATCGGCGAAAAACTGTTTTTT
j_call: TRBJ2-1; d_call: NA; clone_size: NA; v_call: TRBV12-3/TRBV12-4; cdr3_aa: CASSLVRVYNEQFF; cdr3_nt: TGTGCCAGCAGTTTGGTCCGGGTTTACAATGAGCAGTTCTTC